The present T cell receptor beta chain was sequenced within a study of response to subunit inactivated influenza vaccine. Study-level points and caveats: Only a handful of new T cells, the authors suggested, are recruited with each seasonal influenza vaccination.

TCRdb itself ran the RT-PCR reads through MiXCR, one entry per CDR3 protein. The sample comprises about 620,000 distinct CDR3 sequences, around 10% of which are singletons, and approximately 11% rests with the top ten. The CDR3 runs 14 residues. Trimming took 0 bases from V and 8 from J, leaving 13 bases between them. CDR1 and CDR2 (germline): MGHRA, YSYEKL. For this clonotype: Antigen specificity is unknown.

This same sample was also part of a study on T cells expressing NK-cell markers. That study adds: What made the TCR beta cDNA was 5'RACE template switching with UMIs. It was sorted CD3+CD56-NKG2C+, CD3+CD56+NKG2C- and CD3+CD56+NKG2C+ T cells that provided the TCR beta repertoires. Seven donors tested HCMV-seropositive and one tested seronegative among the eight sequenced. In several donors, dominant clonotypes made up about 28.3-65% of CD3+CD56-NKG2C+ cells.

The material was PBMCs from blood, obtained on the day of vaccination. V usage is TRBV4-1 and J usage is TRBJ1-2, with a weak D call TRBD1 (6 bases). This clonotype was obtained from a man aged 50-60 years who received an inactivated influenza vaccine. Here the CDR3 reads CASSQEWGARGYTF. The CDR3 DNA reads as TGCGCCAGCAGCCAAGAATGGGGGGCTCGGGGCTACACCTTC.